This record covers a single TCR beta chain. Its antigen is undetermined. The repertoire was sequenced with immunoSEQ multiplex PCR; TCRdb's copy has only in-frame clones and lacks some. The data contain 160,000 or so clones, over 80% of them singletons. The data derive from a study of T cell responses to AZD1222 COVID-19 vaccine. The overall study: Doses given second, at about 4 or about 12 weeks, were pooled. General study points: Sampling captured repertoires only after the peak T cell response.

Germline V gives CDR1 SQVTM, CDR2 ANQGSEA. This CDR3 is 11 amino acids long. V lost 6 bases and J 5 bases, leaving 11 bases between the germline ends. This sequence originates from an adult in good health. This rearrangement joins TRBV29-1 to TRBJ2-7, with D tentatively TRBD2 (5 bases). Sequencing used peripheral blood, obtained on day 0 of AZD1222 vaccination. The CDR3 DNA sequence: TGCAGCGTCAAATCCGGGGACGAGCAGTACTTC. Translation gives CSVKSGDEQYF.